This T cell receptor (beta chain) was captured in a study of siplizumab effects on memory and regulatory T cells. This clone came up once. What it binds is unknown. Deletions cut 7 bases from V and 3 bases from J, with 16 bases between. Germline-derived CDR1 and CDR2 are LNHDA and SQIVND (reference sequence). The CDR3 consists of 14 residues. Clones were read by immunoSEQ multiplex PCR, and TCRdb kept only the in-frame ones, dropping some. Of some 100,000 clones listed, just over 90% are singletons. General study points: Many proliferating CD4+ or CD8+ clones remained unclassified. Roughly 75-97% of them could not be assigned either a naive or a memory phenotype. Naive T cell populations appeared to exhibit greater diversity than memory cells and appeared to be major alloresponse contributors. In the presence of siplizumab, alloreactive sequences traceable to unstimulated CD4+ memory cells were significantly reduced. Proliferating Tregs in siplizumab cultures were never verified as suppressive.

The sample taken for sequencing was Tregs sorted from blood. The TCR originated in a human donor in good health. The chain joins TRBV19 to TRBJ2-7; D unresolved. CDR3 DNA sequence: TGTGCCAGTAAGAAAACGACCGAGAGCTACGAGCAGTACTTC. This gives the protein CASKKTTESYEQYF.